This is a list of T cell receptor beta chains from one sample in a study of T-cell reconstitution after alpha-beta-depleted transplantation in children. In TCRdb, the PCR reads were re-called with MiXCR into one record per CDR3 protein. The sample carries about 180,000 distinct CDR3 sequences, approximately 12% recorded once. The sequences come from PBMCs, collected before TCRalphabeta/CD19-depleted stem cell transplant. Receptors originate from a boy aged 2 to 10 with acute myeloid leukemia, due to receive a stem cell transplant. Each CDR3 is given without its conserved first and last residue. The D gene is left open where the match is weak. The size entry is marked missing in some rows and otherwise reads once, few, many or a size class.

clone_size | d_call | j_call | v_call | cdr3_aa
many | TRBD1 | TRBJ1-4 | TRBV5-1 | ASSLEGAFGEKLF
many | - | TRBJ1-6 | TRBV30 | AWSETYNSPLH
many | - | TRBJ2-1 | TRBV24-1 | ATSDETEYNEQF
once | - | TRBJ1-5 | TRBV30 | AWILDQPQH
- | - | TRBJ2-1 | TRBV6-1 | ASSELVTINEQF
many | - | TRBJ2-3 | TRBV18 | ASSPPNTRPIDTQY
many | TRBD2 | TRBJ2-1 | TRBV6-5 | ASRKTSGVGYEQF
many | TRBD2 | TRBJ2-7 | TRBV5-1 | ASSSAEGGGGTYEQY
many | TRBD1 | TRBJ2-1 | TRBV3-1 | ASSPWTGTNEQF
many | - | TRBJ2-1 | TRBV6-2/TRBV6-3 | ASSPSGEGYNEQF
many | - | TRBJ2-3 | TRBV20-1 | SAREAYSTDTQY
many | - | TRBJ2-5 | TRBV5-1 | ASSSAVAAQETQY
- | - | TRBJ2-3 | TRBV12-3/TRBV12-4 | ASSLPGLYTDTQY
- | - | TRBJ2-3 | TRBV3-1 | ASSQDFRDTRY
many | TRBD1 | TRBJ1-2 | TRBV12-3/TRBV12-4 | ASSGRQGNNYYGYT
many | TRBD1 | TRBJ1-2 | TRBV5-4 | ASSFPGQSYGYT
many | - | TRBJ1-1 | TRBV4-1 | ASSYPQGNTEAF
many | - | TRBJ2-1 | TRBV28 | ASKMGSSYNEQF
many | - | TRBJ2-4 | TRBV28 | ASSRGRVLAKNIQY
many | - | TRBJ2-5 | TRBV5-1 | ASSLEFGVGRETQY
- | TRBD1 | TRBJ1-5 | TRBV18 | ASSSTGGFGNQPQH
many | TRBD2 | TRBJ2-2 | TRBV7-2 | ASSLARTSLGPGELF
many | - | TRBJ2-1 | TRBV25-1 | ASSNWGGTYWEQF
many | - | TRBJ1-1 | TRBV20-1 | SAAQGWGTEAF
- | - | TRBJ2-5 | TRBV29-1 | SVGTGFGETQY
many | TRBD1 | TRBJ2-1 | TRBV28 | ASSLDPGTVSGNEQF
many | - | TRBJ1-6 | TRBV20-1 | SARDSSYNSPLH
many | TRBD1 | TRBJ2-7 | TRBV6-1 | ASSPGTGGTYEQY
many | TRBD1 | TRBJ1-6 | TRBV6-2/TRBV6-3 | ASSTAEGATSPLH
many | - | TRBJ2-6 | TRBV5-5 | ASSHAAGANVLT
many | TRBD1 | TRBJ1-3 | TRBV7-9 | ASSLTGSSGNTIY
many | TRBD1 | TRBJ1-2 | TRBV12-3/TRBV12-4 | ASSTGVRLGGGYT
many | - | TRBJ2-1 | TRBV5-1 | ASSPVGSSYNEQF
many | - | TRBJ1-2 | TRBV20-1 | SATTPTAANYGYT
- | TRBD2 | TRBJ2-1 | TRBV7-3 | ASSVNAGEHHNEQF
many | - | TRBJ2-3 | TRBV11-2 | ASSPRLHMDTQY
many | - | TRBJ1-6 | TRBV5-1 | ASSLDWGSGSPLH
many | - | TRBJ1-6 | TRBV2 | ASSEDLANNSPLH
many | - | TRBJ2-5 | TRBV20-1 | SATALETQY
many | - | TRBJ2-7 | TRBV5-1 | ASSSDTGSYEQY
many | - | TRBJ1-4 | TRBV7-2 | ASSLAATNEKLF
many | - | TRBJ2-5 | TRBV15 | ATSKGRQGETQY
many | TRBD1 | TRBJ1-2 | TRBV20-1 | SASGTGAYGYT